This TCR beta chain was retrieved from a study of tumor and adjacent non-tumor tissue in lung cancer. As for the study in general: The patients, 10 to 11 men and four to six women, were about 31 to 76 with stage I to III disease.

The library came from three nested PCR rounds adapted from ARM-PCR protocols. TCRdb re-called the multiplex PCR reads with MiXCR, one entry per CDR3 protein. The sample lists 220,000 or so distinct CDR3 sequences, approximately 74% occurring once. No cell sorting was done before RNA was extracted from the tissue. This clonotype has only a few counts. Antigen specificity is unknown. One end of the junction fails to match germline, which may point to a read error. Study-level points and caveats: Patients with more diverse tumor TCRs had worse survival. Significantly higher TCR diversity was found in tumor than normal lung.

Germline assignment: CDR1 SGHAT and CDR2 FQNNGV. The CDR3 has 18 amino acids. The chain carries TRBV11-2 and TRBJ2-1, with D possibly matching TRBD2 (7 bases). The receptor comes from a man in his 60s with non-small cell lung cancer. The sequencing input was lung tumor tissue. The CDR3 coding sequence is TGTGCCAGCAGCTCCCGAGGTTGGGGGGGCTGTGCCTACAATCAGCAGTTCTTC. It translates to CASSSRGWGGCAYNQQFF.